One and the same sample provided the 31 T cell receptor beta chains below, sequenced in a study of spatial heterogeneity in lung cancer. MiXCR was run by TCRdb on the 5' RACE reads, yielding one entry per CDR3 protein. The table lists roughly 1,400 distinct CDR3 sequences, around 14% of them singletons. Time point here: sample taken at primary tumor resection. The sequenced sample was normal lung tissue next to the tumor, obtained at surgery. The receptors derive from a male donor with early-stage non-small cell lung cancer.

This clonotype is large by share. The rearrangement links TRBV5-1 to TRBJ1-2; TRBD1 matches 12 bases. This CDR3 region has 13 residues. Per germline, CDR1 SGHRS and CDR2 YFSETQ. V dropped 4 bases and J dropped 6; count of bases not matched to a gene: 1. The CDR3 nucleotides are TGCGCCAGCAGCGGGACAGGGGGCGATGGCTACACCTTC. Protein: CASSGTGGDGYTF. The variable domain in full, with the rest retrieved from reference TRBV5-1 and TRBJ1-2, is KAGVTQTPRYLIKTRGQQVTLSCSPISGHRSVSWYQQTPGQGLQFLFEYFSETQRNKGNFPGRFSGRQFSNSRSEMNVSTLELGDSALYLCASSGTGGDGYTFGSGTRLTVV.

By share of the sample, this clonotype is medium-sized. The V and J genes are TRBV6-2 or TRBV6-3 and TRBJ2-2; D is ambiguous. V was trimmed by 6 bases and J by 8 bases, leaving 7 bases between them. The CDR3 is 11 residues long. Germline-derived CDR1 and CDR2 are MNHEY and SVGEGT. CDR3: CASSPRGELFF. Here the CDR3 DNA reads TGTGCCAGCAGCCCAAGAGGGGAGCTGTTTTTT.

A remark on this clonotype: The CDR3 does not close with the conserved phenylalanine or tryptophan, likely indicating a read error. The chain carries TRBV6-5 and TRBJ2-7; a possible D gene is TRBD2 (5 bases). CDR1 and CDR2 (germline): MNHEY, SVGAGI. Trimming took off 0 bases at V and 1 base at J, with 13 bases between the two ends. The CDR3 extends over 16 amino acids. CDR3 protein: CASSYSILGASYEQYL. The CDR3 DNA reads as TGTGCCAGCAGTTACTCGATCCTGGGAGCTTCCTACGAGCAGTACCTC.

This clonotype is termed medium-sized. Written as DNA, the CDR3 is TGTGCCACTTCTCGGGGAGGCAGCCCGATGAGAGACACTGAAGCTTTCTTT. This encodes CATSRGGSPMRDTEAFF. This chain uses TRBV2 with TRBJ1-1; D not certain. The germline CDR1 and CDR2 sequences are SNHLY and FYNNEI. The V and J ends lost 10 bases and 3 bases respectively, with 27 bases between them. The CDR3 is 17 residues long.

By proportion, this clonotype is medium-sized. The gene calls are TRBV20-1 and TRBJ1-5; 10 nucleotides align to TRBD1. V lost 0 bases to trimming and J lost 7 bases; unmatched junction nucleotides: 3. This CDR3 comprises 14 residues. Germline lookup yields CDR1 DFQATT and CDR2 SNEGSKA (reference sequence). In DNA form, the CDR3 reads TGCAGTGCTAGAGACGGGACAGGGGAACAGCCCCAGCATTTT. As protein: CSARDGTGEQPQHF.

This clonotype ranks as medium-sized. The gene calls are TRBV6-1 and TRBJ2-2; 12 bases map to TRBD2. The germline CDR1 and CDR2 sequences are MNHNS and SASEGT. The V gene end was trimmed by 2 bases and the J gene end by 5 bases; junction bases not matched to a gene: 0. This CDR3 is 15 amino acids long. The CDR3: CASSELAGGTGELFF. The DNA of the CDR3 is TGTGCCAGCAGTGAACTAGCGGGAGGGACCGGGGAGCTGTTTTTT.

By its share, this clonotype is large. The CDR3 region is CASSLEAVATGELFF. CDR3 DNA: TGTGCCAGCAGCTTAGAAGCAGTCGCCACCGGGGAGCTGTTTTTT. This chain joins TRBV11-2 and TRBJ2-2; D gene ambiguous. This CDR3 has 15 amino acids. V was shortened by 0 bases and J by 4 bases, with 9 bases between the two germline ends. Germline CDR1 and CDR2: SGHAT and FQNNGV.

Within the sample, this clonotype is medium-sized (0.01 to 0.1%). The V gene is TRBV28, the J gene TRBJ2-7, with D perhaps matching TRBD1 or TRBD2 (6 bases each). V gave up 4 bases and J gave up 3 bases, with 13 bases separating them. CDR1 is MDHEN, CDR2 SYDVKM, per germline. This CDR3 is built from 14 residues. The CDR3, as DNA: TGTGCCAGCAGTTCAAGGGGGGTATTCTACGAGCAGTACTTC. This translates into CASSSRGVFYEQYF.

By its share, this clonotype is medium-sized (0.01 to 0.1%). The J gene is TRBJ2-1, the V gene TRBV7-3, with TRBD2 identical over 10 bases. Germline CDR1 reads SGHTA; CDR2 reads FQGTGA. The V gene end was trimmed by 2 bases and the J gene end by 7 bases; junction bases not matched to a gene: 5. CDR3 length: 15 amino acids. The CDR3, as DNA: TGTGCCAGCAGCTTAGGGGTAGCGGGAGGAAATGAGCAGTTCTTC. This gives the protein CASSLGVAGGNEQFF.

In this sample, this clonotype turned up many times. The chain has TRBV29-1 and TRBJ2-3; D unresolved. CDR1 and CDR2 from the germline V gene are SQVTM and ANQGSEA. The ends were cut back, 7 bases at V and 6 bases at J, with 11 bases in the middle. This CDR3 contains 11 residues. The CDR3 nucleotides read TGCAGCGGTGGACCCCCGGATACGCAGTATTTT. This encodes CSGGPPDTQYF.

This clonotype is categorized as medium-sized (0.01 to 0.1%). The chain links TRBV5-1 to TRBJ2-4, with 8 bases identical to TRBD2. The CDR3 extends over 15 amino acids. Trimming removed 0 bases from V and 9 bases from J; junction bases left unmatched: 8. CDR1 and CDR2 from the germline V gene are SGHRS and YFSETQ. The CDR3 DNA is TGCGCCAGCAGCTTGGAGGCGGGAGGAAATGGCATTCAGTACTTC. Residues: CASSLEAGGNGIQYF.

Within the sample, this clonotype is medium-sized. The chain is built from TRBV7-3 and TRBJ2-1, with 11 bases matching TRBD2. Germline V gives CDR1 SGHTA, CDR2 FQGTGA. Unmatched junction bases numbered 9, after V lost 5 bases and J lost 6 bases. This CDR3 contains 16 residues. The CDR3 nucleotides are TGTGCCAGCAGCCCCTTATCTAGCGGGAGGATCAATGAGCAGTTCTTC. It yields the protein CASSPLSSGRINEQFF.

This chain links TRBV28 with TRBJ2-7; D remains unclear. The CDR3 runs to 13 residues. The germline gives CDR1 MDHEN, CDR2 SYDVKM. V was pared by 8 bases and J by 3 bases, with 14 bases between. DNA for the CDR3: TGTGCCAGCCGGATCGGCCCAAACTACGAGCAGTACTTC. It specifies CASRIGPNYEQYF.

By sample fraction, this clonotype is medium-sized. The CDR3 region is CATGMTGEQYF. As DNA, the CDR3 is TGTGCCACAGGGATGACGGGCGAGCAGTACTTC. V is TRBV2 and J is TRBJ2-7; possible D gene TRBD1, 5 bases. CDR3 length equals 11 residues. Germline CDR1 SNHLY, CDR2 FYNNEI. Trimming shortened V by 10 bases and J by 6 bases, and 13 bases separated the two germline ends.

This clonotype is classed as large (0.1 to 1%). The chain recombines TRBV5-1 with TRBJ1-2; D is undetermined. CDR1 and CDR2 from the germline V gene are SGHRS and YFSETQ. The V end was cut by 4 bases, the J end by 7 bases, with 8 bases between. The CDR3 is 11 amino acids. CDR3 in DNA: TGCGCCAGCAGCGGGTCTGGTGGCTACACCTTC. It translates to CASSGSGGYTF.

In this sample, this clonotype is medium-sized (0.01 to 0.1%). V and J are TRBV7-3 and TRBJ2-2, with D maybe TRBD2 (6 bases). CDR3 length: 16 amino acids. Germline V gene lookup returns CDR1 SGHTA and CDR2 FQGTGA. Trimming pared 1 base from V and 1 base from J, leaving 10 bases between. This CDR3 reads CASSLNMGGNTGELFF. For the CDR3, the DNA is TGTGCCAGCAGCTTAAATATGGGAGGGAACACCGGGGAGCTGTTTTTT.

Judged by abundance, this clonotype is large. This chain links TRBV9 with TRBJ1-3, with TRBD1 as a possible D gene (5 bases). The germline V gene encodes CDR1 SGDLS and CDR2 YYNGEE. Between the trimmed V and J ends, which lost 3 bases and 4 bases, there was a span of 17 bases. CDR3 length: 16 amino acids. DNA of the CDR3: TGTGCCAGCAGCGAGACAGTTCTGTTGGCCGGAAACACCATATATTTT. Encoded protein: CASSETVLLAGNTIYF.

By share, this clonotype counts as medium-sized. The chain recombines TRBV20-1 with TRBJ2-7, with D possibly TRBD2 on 6 matching bases. Germline CDR1 reads DFQATT; CDR2 reads SNEGSKA (reference sequence). Trimming took 5 bases from V and 0 from J, leaving 14 bases between them. This CDR3 region has 14 residues. CDR3 amino acids: CSALILGSSYEQYF. CDR3 bases: TGCAGTGCTCTCATACTCGGGAGCTCCTACGAGCAGTACTTC.

This clonotype ranks as medium-sized. The chain employs TRBV5-4 and TRBJ1-2; the match to TRBD1 covers 12 bases. The ends lost 3 bases at V and 5 bases at J; junction bases unmatched: 5. The CDR3 consists of 15 residues. CDR1 is SGHNT, CDR2 YYREEE, per germline (reference sequence). The CDR3 loop reads CASSSGQGALYGYTF. The CDR3 coding sequence is TGTGCCAGCAGCTCGGGACAGGGGGCCCTGTATGGCTACACCTTC.

There are many counts of this clonotype. The V call is TRBV29-1, the J call TRBJ2-1; tentative D call: TRBD2 (5 bases). The CDR3 spans 15 residues. CDR1 is SQVTM and CDR2 is ANQGSEA in the germline V gene. Trimming stripped 7 bases from V and 2 bases from J, with 18 bases between. CDR3 bases: TGCAGCGCTCAAAAGGAGGCCTATCCCTACAATGAGCAGTTCTTC. Translation: CSAQKEAYPYNEQFF.

This clonotype was counted a few times. An end of the junction does not agree with germline; a read error may underlie this. The chain employs TRBV6-2 or TRBV6-3 and TRBJ2-5, with D maybe TRBD2 (5 bases). This CDR3 is 13 amino acids long. CDR1 is MNHEY and CDR2 is SVGEGT in the germline V gene. CDR3 DNA sequence: TGTGCCTGCAATACGGGATACCAGGAGACCCAGTACTTC. Residues: CACNTGYQETQYF.

This clonotype is medium-sized in the sample. The chain recombines TRBV20-1 with TRBJ2-5; 9 bases are a match to TRBD2. V shed 3 bases and J 1 base; nucleotides not matched to a gene: 9. The germline gives CDR1 DFQATT, CDR2 SNEGSKA (reference sequence). This CDR3 has 16 residues. The CDR3 DNA reads TGCAGTGCTAGTCCGCAAGGACTAGCGATCCAAGAGACCCAGTACTTC. Translation: CSASPQGLAIQETQYF.

V is TRBV11-3 and J is TRBJ2-1; 7 positions match TRBD1. This CDR3 region has 16 residues. Germline assignment: CDR1 SGHNT and CDR2 YENEEA. V lost 5 bases to trimming and J lost 4 bases; unmatched junction nucleotides: 11. The CDR3 is CASSPGGGARYNEQFF. CDR3 DNA: TGTGCCAGCAGCCCAGGGGGTGGAGCTCGGTACAATGAGCAGTTCTTC.

By proportion, this clonotype is medium-sized. The chain carries TRBV5-4 and TRBJ1-6; D uncertain. V lost 0 bases, J lost 0 bases, and 10 bases lay in between. Germline V gene data show CDR1 as SGHNT and CDR2 as YYREEE (reference sequence). There are 17 residues in the CDR3. DNA of the CDR3: TGTGCCAGCAGCTTGGGGGCCAGGAGCTCCTATAATTCACCCCTCCACTTT. This gives the protein CASSLGARSSYNSPLHF.

This clonotype was recorded at least ten times. The J gene is TRBJ1-2, the V gene TRBV20-1; no definite D call. V dropped 5 bases and J dropped 4 bases, with 11 bases sitting between them. The CDR3 totals 12 residues. CDR1 DFQATT and CDR2 SNEGSKA come from the germline V gene (reference sequence). This chain's CDR3 is CSAGGLLYGYTF. The CDR3 DNA is TGCAGTGCTGGTGGACTGCTCTATGGCTACACCTTC.

By frequency in the sample, this clonotype is medium-sized (0.01 to 0.1%). This chain connects TRBV5-1 to TRBJ1-5, with D hard to call. In germline, CDR1 is SGHRS, CDR2 YFSETQ. The CDR3 covers 14 residues. Deletions cut 0 bases from V and 1 base from J, with 5 bases between. The CDR3 nucleotides are TGCGCCAGCAGCTTGGGGGAGAGCAATCAGCCCCAGCATTTT. Encoded protein: CASSLGESNQPQHF.

This clonotype is labeled medium-sized. The CDR3 region has the DNA TGTGCCAGCAGTTCCGGGGTAGCGGGACTCACTGGGGCCAACGTCCTGACTTTC. It specifies CASSSGVAGLTGANVLTF. This chain links TRBV6-5 with TRBJ2-6; 8 nucleotides match TRBD2. This CDR3 comprises 18 residues. CDR1 is MNHEY and CDR2 is SVGAGI in the germline V gene. Trimming at V came to 4 bases and at J to 2 bases, leaving 10 bases not matched to a gene.

This clonotype is labeled as medium-sized. J is TRBJ2-7 and V is TRBV11-2; unclear D gene. The length of the CDR3 is 12 residues. CDR1 and CDR2 (germline): SGHAT, FQNNGV. Trimming removed 5 bases from V and 8 bases from J, with 13 bases in between. The CDR3 protein is CASSVPDNKQYF. In DNA, the CDR3 is TGTGCCAGCAGCGTGCCCGACAATAAGCAGTACTTC.

This clonotype was seen a handful of times. The J gene is TRBJ2-2, the V gene TRBV9, with D unresolved. CDR1 SGDLS and CDR2 YYNGEE come from the germline V gene. V was clipped by 2 bases and J by 1 base, with 6 bases between them. The CDR3 spans 14 residues. The CDR3 nucleotides are TGTGCCAGCAGCGTCCACTTGAACACCGGGGAGCTGTTTTTT. This gives the protein CASSVHLNTGELFF.

This clonotype is classed as large. The chain combines TRBV5-1 with TRBJ2-4; possibly TRBD2 for D (5 bases). Germline-derived CDR1 and CDR2 are SGHRS and YFSETQ. The CDR3 contains 16 residues. V gave up 0 bases and J gave up 4 bases, with 14 bases separating them. CDR3 amino acids: CASSLDAGRGKNIQYF. The DNA for the CDR3 is TGCGCCAGCAGCTTGGACGCGGGTAGAGGGAAAAACATTCAGTACTTC.

The chain links TRBV3-1 to TRBJ1-3, with D hard to call. Germline CDR1 LGHDT, CDR2 YNNKEL (reference sequence). V dropped 3 bases and J dropped 1 base, with 7 bases sitting between them. CDR3 length: 14 residues. DNA for the CDR3: TGTGCCAGCAGCCATCGTGGGTCTGGAAACACCATATATTTT. Its translation: CASSHRGSGNTIYF.